This T cell receptor (beta chain) was sequenced for a study of tumor-infiltrating lymphocytes in primary liver carcinoma (dated by TCRdb to 2017 to 2019). About the full investigation: Of the five patients, three men and two women aged 30 to 69 years, four had hepatocellular carcinoma and one had combined HCC and intrahepatic cholangiocarcinoma. Agilent mRNA microarray profiling was performed on the approximately 25 tumor region samples to relate TCRbeta repertoire diversity to the local molecular phenotype. High reproducibility was observed for the technical replicate repertoires, with mean shared-clone rates approximately 0.9 and correlation coefficients above 0.95. The five patients had tumors staged T1-T3 N0M0, with maximum diameters ranging from about 4.2 to 11 cm. Roughly 3.5 to 7.5 million productive TCRbeta reads were obtained per sample, and no significant difference in read depth was found between tissue types. Across five regions of each liver tumor, along with adjacent normal tissue and blood, the study brought together TCRbeta repertoire sequencing, expression microarrays and whole-exome sequencing. TCRbeta repertoire sequencing covered about 35 specimens from 5 patients: 25 or so tumor regions, 5 adjacent noncancerous liver tissues and 5 peripheral blood samples. The research as a whole found: Bulk unsorted samples precluded comparing CD4+ and CD8+ T cell repertoires. Repertoire overlap was higher between tumor regions (mean around 36%) than tumor-adjacent (approximately 17%) or tumor-blood (roughly 14%) pairs, consistent with antigen-driven expansion. With just a few patients in the study, the authors point out that the findings should be validated in a larger study. Only roughly 7-24% of top clones appeared in all five regions of a tumor, which suggests that tumor-infiltrating T cells are spatially heterogeneous. The top 250 clones accounted for a significantly greater share of the repertoire in tumors than in blood (p = 0.039). Only the TCR beta chain was sequenced, so true repertoire diversity is likely underestimated because unpaired alpha chains were not captured.

In its sample, this clonotype comes out as medium-sized (0.01 to 0.1%). The target of this receptor is not known. No qualities accompany the bases; no much larger clone lies one base away. A constant-region primer and ProtoScript II reverse transcriptase were used to reverse-transcribe TCRbeta-specific cDNA from around 530 ng total RNA. TCRbeta libraries were built with three nested multiplex PCR rounds, a slightly modified ARM-PCR procedure. Each of the first two PCR rounds ran for about 10 cycles using multiplex TRBV1-TRBV30 forward primers together with a Cbeta reverse primer. Sample barcodes and Illumina adapters were added in a final 25-cycle PCR with Deep VentR polymerase. Before sequencing, amplicons between 200 and 500 bp were purified from gel using a QIAquick gel extraction kit. The TCRbeta amplicons were sequenced with 250-bp paired-end reads on an Illumina HiSeq 2500. As for how the authors treated the data: Trimmomatic v0.33 was used to quality-trim the reads, and FLASH v1.2.11 was used to merge paired reads so that full CDR3 sequences could be recovered. MiGEC v1.2.1b assigned V, D and J germline segments to the rearranged TCRbeta sequences. Clonotype statistics and Shannon-Wiener diversity indices were calculated with VDJtools v1.0.0. Except for diversity analysis, only each sample's 250 most abundant clonotypes were used in subsequent analyses to reduce sampling bias. TCRdb took the public reads, trimmed them with fastp at Q25, ran MiXCR for clone calling and kept in-frame beta chains. Rows with a matching CDR3 protein are joined into one entry that keeps the most common DNA and genes. TCRdb, not the original authors, processed these V and J calls. The sample includes 50,000 to 65,000 distinct CDR3 sequences, with about three quarters observed a single time. Jointly, the top ten make up 30% to 40% of the sample.

Unmatched junction bases come to 2, with V trimmed by 3 bases and J by 5 bases. The CDR3 contains 13 residues, cysteine and phenylalanine counted. The sequence is cut down to CDR3 DNA, 39 bases in frame from base 1. The germline V gene encodes CDR1 ENHRY and CDR2 SYGVKD. Total RNA and DNA were co-extracted without cell sorting from roughly 20-30 mg of bulk tissue using the AllPrep DNA/RNA mini kit. Roughly 5 patients with histopathologically diagnosed primary liver carcinoma underwent surgical resection in China between November 2015 and March 2016. At the time of sampling, the patients had chronic HBV infection and had not received any treatment. Each tumor was sampled at five spatially separated regions: the superior, inferior, left-lateral and right-lateral poles and the tumor centre. According to histology, viable tumor cells made up more than 75% of every tumor sample. Pieces of fresh tumor and adjacent tissue were cut in half, with one half kept in RNAlater at -80 degrees C and the other half sent for histology.

The sample taken for sequencing was liver tumor tissue from sampling region 4. The sample's cell subset or site label, decoded: tumor region T4, right-lateral pole. The rearrangement joined TRBV10-3 to TRBJ2-5, with 8 bases matching TRBD1. This sequence was found in a man aged 40-49 years with primary liver carcinoma and hepatitis B virus infection. The CDR3 loop reads CAISDRGRETQYF. The DNA sequence is as follows: TGTGCCATCAGTGACAGGGGGCGTGAGACCCAGTACTTC.